The 10 T cell receptor beta chains below all came from one sample that was sequenced in a study of blood T cell repertoires in COVID-19. This table comes from immunoSEQ multiplex PCR, and its TCRdb copy is limited to in-frame clones, with some not included. The sample has 300,000 to 400,000 clones, roughly 86% seen once. The sequenced sample consisted of peripheral blood. The receptors were sampled from a woman aged 45-65 years who had recovered from COVID-19.

The chain employs TRBV7-3 and TRBJ2-1; TRBD1 might be the D (5 bases). The germline V gene has CDR1 SGHTA and CDR2 FQGTGA. This CDR3 spans 14 amino acids. Trimming removed 2 bases at V and 4 bases at J, with 9 bases between. CDR3 nucleotide sequence: TGTGCCAGCAGCTTACAGGGTCTTTACAATGAGCAGTTCTTC. Translating gives CASSLQGLYNEQFF. Combining the CDR3 with reference TRBV7-3 and TRBJ2-1 gives the whole variable domain GAGVSQTPSNKVTEKGKYVELRCDPISGHTALYWYRQSLGQGPEFLIYFQGTGAADDSGLPNDRFFAVRPEGSVSTLKIQRTERGDSAVYLCASSLQGLYNEQFFGPGTRLTVL.

This chain links TRBV27 with TRBJ1-2; 9 nucleotides line up with TRBD1. CDR1 MNHEY and CDR2 SMNVEV come from the germline V gene (reference sequence). The V segment lost 7 bases and the J segment 7 bases; nucleotides outside the gene matches: 7. The CDR3 covers 13 residues. CDR3 DNA: TGTGCCAGCAAAGACAGGGGGTGGGGTGGCTACACCTTC. It yields the protein CASKDRGWGGYTF.

The J gene is TRBJ2-2, the V gene TRBV5-4; D is ambiguous. Trimming removed 0 bases at V and 4 bases at J, with 4 bases between. The germline CDR1 and CDR2 sequences are SGHNT and YYREEE (reference sequence). The CDR3 is 13 residues long. The CDR3 loop is CASSLGATGELFF. CDR3 coding DNA: TGTGCCAGCAGCTTGGGGGCCACCGGGGAGCTGTTTTTT.

This clone showed up just a few times. The chain recombines TRBV5-1 with TRBJ2-1, with TRBD2 matching over 12 bases. Germline CDR1 and CDR2: SGHRS and YFSETQ. The CDR3 sequence is 15 residues long. J was trimmed by 10 bases and V by 4 bases; bases with no gene match: 9. The CDR3 reads CASSLRTSGDREQFF. The CDR3 region has the DNA TGCGCCAGCAGCCTACGGACTAGCGGGGATAGGGAGCAGTTCTTC.

This clone was counted once. The rearrangement uses TRBV7-2 and TRBJ1-5; TRBD1 matches at 7 bases. This CDR3 has 14 amino acids. Germline values: CDR1 SGHTA, CDR2 FQGNSA. The V and J ends lost 4 bases and 2 bases, in that order; junction bases with no gene match: 2. CDR3 sequence reads: CASSYTGGNQPQHF. The CDR3 DNA reads as TGTGCCAGCAGCTATACAGGGGGCAATCAGCCCCAGCATTTT.

The chain carries TRBV3-1 (or the pseudogene TRBV3-2) and TRBJ2-2, with D perhaps matching TRBD1 (5 bases). The CDR3 runs 13 residues. Per germline, CDR1 LGHDT and CDR2 YNNKEL (reference sequence). With 6 bases removed from V and 8 bases from J, the gap between germline ends came to 13 bases. In DNA form, the CDR3 reads TGTGCCAGCAGACGCAGGGAATTAGGGGAGCTGTTTTTT. Translating it yields CASRRRELGELFF.

This chain connects TRBV10-3 to TRBJ1-5, with TRBD1 matching over 9 bases. CDR1 and CDR2 from the germline V gene are ENHRY and SYGVKD. This CDR3 spans 14 amino acids. J lost 5 bases, V lost 8 bases, and 7 bases had no gene match. The CDR3 coding sequence is TGTGCCATCTCGTCTACAGGGGGCGATCAGCCCCAGCATTTT. Amino acids: CAISSTGGDQPQHF.

The V and J genes are TRBV21-1 and TRBJ2-7; the D call in the table, TRBD2, was not verified against the DNA. TRBV21-1 is assigned pseudogene status. CDR3 size: 13 residues. The CDR3 is CASRMTRAPEQYF. The DNA for the CDR3 is TGTGCCAGCAGAATGACTAGAGCCCCGGAGCAGTACTTC.

The genes are TRBV5-4 and TRBJ2-5; unclear D gene. V was shortened by 4 bases and J by 4 bases, with 11 bases between the two germline ends. CDR3 length: 13 amino acids. Germline V gene sequence: CDR1 SGHNT, CDR2 YYREEE (reference sequence). The CDR3 loop reads CASSPRLGETQYF. In DNA, the CDR3 is TGTGCCAGCAGCCCGAGGCTGGGAGAGACCCAGTACTTC.

This clone was counted many times. The V and J genes are TRBV7-2 and TRBJ1-2; maybe TRBD1 (6 bases). The CDR3 has 16 amino acids. The germline gives CDR1 SGHTA, CDR2 FQGNSA. V lost 1 base and J 8 bases, leaving 20 bases between the germline ends. CDR3 coding DNA: TGTGCCAGCAGCTTAGTGACAGGACAACTAAGAGGAGGCTACACCTTC. It translates to CASSLVTGQLRGGYTF.